This T cell receptor (beta chain) was sequenced in a study of a mutant IDH1 vaccine in newly diagnosed glioma. Documented time point: week 23, last vaccination. Vaccination used 300 ug of mutant IDH1 20-mer peptide per dose, with topical imiquimod. This clone came up once. As yet, its antigen is unknown. Sequencing was performed with immunoSEQ multiplex PCR; in TCRdb, only in-frame clones are kept and a portion is missing. Of over 50,000 clones detected, 75% to 90% appear once; the ten largest clones hold roughly 13%. From germline, CDR1 is SEHNR and CDR2 FQNEAQ (reference sequence). The CDR3 spans 14 residues. V shed 1 base and J shed 9 bases, with 10 bases lying between them.

This sequence was found in a man aged 18 to 30 with glioma. This specimen was PBMCs, taken from a glioma patient whose treatment included an IDH1 peptide vaccine. The rearrangement uses TRBV7-9 and TRBJ1-6; unclear D gene. The CDR3: CASSLEQIPSPLHF. CDR3 in DNA: TGTGCCAGCAGCTTAGAACAGATACCTTCACCCCTCCACTTT.